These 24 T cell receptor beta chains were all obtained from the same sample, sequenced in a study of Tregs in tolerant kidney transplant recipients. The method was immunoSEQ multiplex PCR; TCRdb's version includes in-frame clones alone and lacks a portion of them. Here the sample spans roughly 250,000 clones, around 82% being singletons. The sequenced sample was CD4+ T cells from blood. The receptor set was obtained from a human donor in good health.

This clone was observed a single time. The CDR3 loop is CASSEWRDEQYF. The CDR3 nucleotides are TGCGCCAGCAGTGAATGGAGGGACGAGCAGTACTTC. This chain uses TRBV10-2 with TRBJ2-7, with D maybe TRBD2 (6 bases). With 3 bases removed from V and 5 bases from J, the gap between germline ends came to 8 bases. The CDR3 runs to 12 residues. Germline V CDR1 and CDR2: WSHSY, SAAADI.

The CDR3 DNA is TGTGCCAGCAGTGAAAGGGGGACAGGGAGGAACTATGGCTACACCTTC. Its protein product is CASSERGTGRNYGYTF. This chain joins TRBV2 and TRBJ1-2; 9 nucleotides align to TRBD1. Unmatched junction bases numbered 6, after V lost 2 bases and J lost 2 bases. The CDR3 contains 16 residues. CDR1 SNHLY and CDR2 FYNNEI come from the germline V gene.

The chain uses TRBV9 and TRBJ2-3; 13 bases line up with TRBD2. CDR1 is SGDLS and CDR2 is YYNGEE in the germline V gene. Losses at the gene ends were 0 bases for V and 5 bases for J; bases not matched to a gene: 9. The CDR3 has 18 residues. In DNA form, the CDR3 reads TGTGCCAGCAGCGTAGAATGGGGGACTAGCGGGGTTGTAGATACGCAGTATTTT. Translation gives CASSVEWGTSGVVDTQYF.

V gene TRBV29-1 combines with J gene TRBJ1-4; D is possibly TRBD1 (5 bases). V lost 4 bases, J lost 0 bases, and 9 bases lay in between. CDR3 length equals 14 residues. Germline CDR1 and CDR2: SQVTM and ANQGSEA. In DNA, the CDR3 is TGCAGCGTTGGCACAGGCCCAACTAATGAAAAACTGTTTTTT. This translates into CSVGTGPTNEKLFF.

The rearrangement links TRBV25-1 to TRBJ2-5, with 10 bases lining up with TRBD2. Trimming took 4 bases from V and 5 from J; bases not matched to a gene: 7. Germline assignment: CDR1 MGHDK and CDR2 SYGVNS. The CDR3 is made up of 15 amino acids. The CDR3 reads CASSVGLAYGETQYF. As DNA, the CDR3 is TGTGCCAGCAGTGTGGGACTAGCGTATGGGGAGACCCAGTACTTC.

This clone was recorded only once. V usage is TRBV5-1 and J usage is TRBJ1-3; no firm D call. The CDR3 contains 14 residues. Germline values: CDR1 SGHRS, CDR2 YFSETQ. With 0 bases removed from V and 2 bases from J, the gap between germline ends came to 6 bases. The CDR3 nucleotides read TGCGCCAGCAGCTTGGAACTTCCTGGAAACACCATATATTTT. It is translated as CASSLELPGNTIYF.

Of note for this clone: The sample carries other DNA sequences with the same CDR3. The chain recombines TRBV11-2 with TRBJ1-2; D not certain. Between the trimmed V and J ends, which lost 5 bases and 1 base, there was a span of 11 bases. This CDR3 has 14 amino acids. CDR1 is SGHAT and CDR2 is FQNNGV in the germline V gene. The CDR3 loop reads CASSQKLLNYGYTF. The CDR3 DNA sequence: TGTGCCAGCAGCCAAAAACTACTTAACTATGGCTACACCTTC.

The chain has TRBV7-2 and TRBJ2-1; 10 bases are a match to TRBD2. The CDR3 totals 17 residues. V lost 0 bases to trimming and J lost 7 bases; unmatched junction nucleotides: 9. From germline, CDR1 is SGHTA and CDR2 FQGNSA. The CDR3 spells CASSLAASGSPLNEQFF. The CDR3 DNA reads TGTGCCAGCAGCTTAGCAGCTAGCGGGAGCCCCCTAAATGAGCAGTTCTTC. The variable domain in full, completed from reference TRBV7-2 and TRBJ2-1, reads GAGVSQSPSNKVTEKGKDVELRCDPISGHTALYWYRQSLGQGLEFLIYFQGNSAPDKSGLPSDRFSAERTGGSVSTLTIQRTQQEDSAVYLCASSLAASGSPLNEQFFGPGTRLTVL.

In nucleotides, the CDR3 is TGCAGTGCTAGAAGCACTACTGAAGCTTTCTTT. This sequence encodes CSARSTTEAFF. The chain employs TRBV20-1 and TRBJ1-1, with D unclear. Germline assignment: CDR1 DFQATT and CDR2 SNEGSKA (reference sequence). The V and J ends lost 2 bases and 5 bases respectively, with 6 bases between them. This CDR3 is 11 amino acids long.

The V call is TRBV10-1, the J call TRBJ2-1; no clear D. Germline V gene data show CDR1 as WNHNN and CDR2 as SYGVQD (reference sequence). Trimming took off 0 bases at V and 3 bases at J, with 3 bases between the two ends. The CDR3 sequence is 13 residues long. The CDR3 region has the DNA TGCGCCAGCAGTGAGTCTGTCTACAATGAGCAGTTCTTC. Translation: CASSESVYNEQFF.

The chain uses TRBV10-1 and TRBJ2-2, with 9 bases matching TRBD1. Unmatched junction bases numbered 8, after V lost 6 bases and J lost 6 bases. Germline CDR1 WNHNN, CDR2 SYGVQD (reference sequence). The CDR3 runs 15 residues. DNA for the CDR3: TGCGCCAGCAGAGCCGGGACAGGGATCCCCGGGGAGCTGTTTTTT. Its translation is CASRAGTGIPGELFF.

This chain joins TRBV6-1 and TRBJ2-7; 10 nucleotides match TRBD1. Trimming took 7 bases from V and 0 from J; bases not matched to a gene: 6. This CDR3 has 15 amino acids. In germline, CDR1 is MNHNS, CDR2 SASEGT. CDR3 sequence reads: CASNKGQGGSYEQYF. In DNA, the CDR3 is TGTGCCAGCAACAAAGGACAGGGGGGCTCCTACGAGCAGTACTTC.

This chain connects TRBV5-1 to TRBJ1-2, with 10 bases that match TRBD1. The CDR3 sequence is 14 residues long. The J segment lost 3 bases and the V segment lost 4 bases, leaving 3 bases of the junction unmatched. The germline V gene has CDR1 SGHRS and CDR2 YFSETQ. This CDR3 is CASSQDRGDYGYTF. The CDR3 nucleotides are TGCGCCAGCAGCCAGGACAGGGGGGACTATGGCTACACCTTC.

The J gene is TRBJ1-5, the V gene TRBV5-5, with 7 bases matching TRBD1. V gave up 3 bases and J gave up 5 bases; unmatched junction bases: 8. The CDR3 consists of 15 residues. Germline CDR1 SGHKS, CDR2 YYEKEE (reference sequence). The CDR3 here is CASSSGPGQYQPQHF. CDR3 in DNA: TGTGCCAGCAGCTCAGGACCGGGACAGTATCAGCCCCAGCATTTT.

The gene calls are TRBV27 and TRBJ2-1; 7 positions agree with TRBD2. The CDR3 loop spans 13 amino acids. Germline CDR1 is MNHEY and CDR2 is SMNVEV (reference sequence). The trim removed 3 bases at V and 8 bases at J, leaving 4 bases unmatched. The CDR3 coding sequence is TGTGCCAGCAGTTTTAGACTAGCCCATGAGCAGTTCTTC. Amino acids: CASSFRLAHEQFF.

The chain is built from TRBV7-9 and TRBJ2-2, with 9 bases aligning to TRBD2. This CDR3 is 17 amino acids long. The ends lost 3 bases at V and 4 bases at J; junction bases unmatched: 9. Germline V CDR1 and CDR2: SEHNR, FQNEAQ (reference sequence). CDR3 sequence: CASSFTLAGIGTGELFF. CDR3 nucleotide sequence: TGTGCCAGCAGCTTTACCCTAGCGGGAATTGGCACCGGGGAGCTGTTTTTT.

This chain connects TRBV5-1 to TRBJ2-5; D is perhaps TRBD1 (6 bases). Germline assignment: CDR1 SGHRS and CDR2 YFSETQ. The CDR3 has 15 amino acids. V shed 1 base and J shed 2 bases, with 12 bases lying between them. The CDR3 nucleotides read TGCGCCAGCAGCTTGAGGGACAAATTTCAAGAGACCCAGTACTTC. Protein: CASSLRDKFQETQYF.

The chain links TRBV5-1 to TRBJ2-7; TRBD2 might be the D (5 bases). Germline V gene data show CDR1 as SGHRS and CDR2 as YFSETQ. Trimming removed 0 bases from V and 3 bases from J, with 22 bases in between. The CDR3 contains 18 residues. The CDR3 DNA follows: TGCGCCAGCAGCTTGGTTTCGAGGGATTCAGGTCCGCGCTACGAGCAGTACTTC. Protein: CASSLVSRDSGPRYEQYF.

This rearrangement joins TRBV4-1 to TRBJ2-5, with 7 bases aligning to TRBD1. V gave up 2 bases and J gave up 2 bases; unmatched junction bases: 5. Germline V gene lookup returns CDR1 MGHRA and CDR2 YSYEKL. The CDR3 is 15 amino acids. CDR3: CASSQNRQGQETQYF. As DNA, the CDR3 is TGCGCCAGCAGCCAAAATAGACAGGGACAAGAGACCCAGTACTTC.

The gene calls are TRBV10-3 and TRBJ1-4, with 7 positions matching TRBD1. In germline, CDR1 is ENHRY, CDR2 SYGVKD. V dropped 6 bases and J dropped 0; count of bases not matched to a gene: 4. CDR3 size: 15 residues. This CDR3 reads CAIRTGLTTNEKLFF. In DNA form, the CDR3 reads TGTGCCATCAGGACAGGGCTAACAACTAATGAAAAACTGTTTTTT.

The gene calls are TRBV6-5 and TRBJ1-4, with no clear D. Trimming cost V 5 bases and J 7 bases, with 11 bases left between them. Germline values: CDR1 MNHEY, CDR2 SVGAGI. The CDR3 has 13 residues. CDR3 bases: TGTGCCAGCAGTGAGGAAGCGGGTGAAAAACTGTTTTTT. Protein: CASSEEAGEKLFF.

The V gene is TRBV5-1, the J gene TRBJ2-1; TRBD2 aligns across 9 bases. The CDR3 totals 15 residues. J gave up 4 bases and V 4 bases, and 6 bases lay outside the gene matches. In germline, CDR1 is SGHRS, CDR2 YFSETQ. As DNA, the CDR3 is TGCGCCAGCAGCAACCAGCTAGCGGGGTACAATGAGCAGTTCTTC. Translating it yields CASSNQLAGYNEQFF.

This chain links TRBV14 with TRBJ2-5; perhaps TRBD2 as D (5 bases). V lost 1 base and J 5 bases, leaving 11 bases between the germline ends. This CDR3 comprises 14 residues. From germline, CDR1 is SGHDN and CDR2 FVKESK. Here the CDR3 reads CASSQALVGETQYF. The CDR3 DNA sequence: TGTGCCAGCAGCCAAGCACTAGTTGGTGAGACCCAGTACTTC.

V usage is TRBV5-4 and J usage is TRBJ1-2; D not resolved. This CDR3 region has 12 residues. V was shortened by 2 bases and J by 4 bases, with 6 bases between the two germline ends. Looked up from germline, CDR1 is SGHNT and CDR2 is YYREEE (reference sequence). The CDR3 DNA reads TGTGCCAGCAGCTTCGACGGCTATGGCTACACCTTC. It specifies CASSFDGYGYTF.